The 30 T cell receptor beta chains given below trace back to one sample, sequenced in a study of identical twins. MiXCR, applied by TCRdb to the 5' RACE reads, yields one record per CDR3 protein. Here the sample spans 500,000 to 600,000 distinct CDR3 sequences, less than 25% being singletons. A further study also used this sample, focusing on T cells expressing NK-cell markers.

Sequenced: CD4+ T cells sorted from blood. These receptors were collected from a woman aged 18-29 years in good health.

This clonotype was seen only a few times. This sequence joins TRBV15 and TRBJ2-7; D might be TRBD1 or TRBD2, each matching 5 bases. Germline CDR1 is LNHNV and CDR2 is YYDKDF (reference sequence). V shed 0 bases and J shed 6 bases, with 12 bases lying between them. CDR3 size: 14 residues. Here the CDR3 DNA reads TGTGCCACCAGCAGAGAACCCCCTGGGGGCGAGCAGTACTTC. Amino acid sequence: CATSREPPGGEQYF.

DNA for the CDR3: TGTGCCAGCAGTGCGCAGGATAGAGGGGGCTACACCTTC. Amino acids: CASSAQDRGGYTF. The chain uses TRBV2 and TRBJ1-2; no clear D gene. The CDR3 loop spans 13 amino acids. V was pared by 4 bases and J by 8 bases, with 14 bases between. The V gene's germline CDR1 is SNHLY and CDR2 FYNNEI.

This clonotype was seen more than once but under ten times. The chain carries TRBV11-2 and TRBJ1-3; no clear D. Germline V gene data show CDR1 as SGHAT and CDR2 as FQNNGV. Trimming removed 7 bases at V and 0 bases at J, with 10 bases between. The CDR3 runs to 14 residues. CDR3 nucleotide sequence: TGTGCCAGCACCCACGCCGACTCTGGAAACACCATATATTTT. It translates to CASTHADSGNTIYF.

The V and J genes are TRBV29-1 and TRBJ1-2; 7 bases fit TRBD1. Germline-derived CDR1 and CDR2 are SQVTM and ANQGSEA. The V segment lost 7 bases and the J segment 7 bases; nucleotides outside the gene matches: 12. The CDR3 is 13 amino acids. The CDR3 region is CSARTGLGVGYTF. CDR3 DNA: TGCAGCGCGCGGACAGGCCTAGGAGTTGGCTACACCTTC.

The chain joins TRBV7-9 to TRBJ1-1; 9 bases agree with TRBD1. The V segment lost 3 bases and the J segment 6 bases; nucleotides outside the gene matches: 11. The CDR3 consists of 16 residues. The germline CDR1 and CDR2 sequences are SEHNR and FQNEAQ (reference sequence). Written as DNA, the CDR3 is TGTGCCAGCAGCTTCACGTTTCGGACAGGGGCTTCTGAAGCTTTCTTT. As protein: CASSFTFRTGASEAFF.

The chain carries TRBV5-1 and TRBJ2-1; 8 bases map to TRBD2. The length of the CDR3 is 13 residues. Unmatched junction bases numbered 6, after V lost 0 bases and J lost 13 bases. Germline V gene sequence: CDR1 SGHRS, CDR2 YFSETQ. This CDR3 is CASSLAGREGQFF. DNA of the CDR3: TGCGCCAGCAGCTTGGCCGGGAGGGAGGGCCAGTTCTTC.

The V and J genes are TRBV9 and TRBJ2-7; TRBD2 matches 8 bases. This CDR3 spans 15 amino acids. Germline CDR1 is SGDLS and CDR2 is YYNGEE. The junction had 4 bases not matched to a gene; V was cut back by 0 bases and J by 2 bases. The chain's CDR3 is CASSVAPGLAYEQYF. DNA for the CDR3: TGTGCCAGCAGCGTAGCTCCGGGACTAGCCTACGAGCAGTACTTC.

By its share, this clonotype is medium-sized (0.01 to 0.1%). The chain combines TRBV3-1 with TRBJ2-2; no firm D call. Trimming took off 6 bases at V and 4 bases at J, with 9 bases between the two ends. The CDR3 contains 13 residues. CDR1 LGHDT and CDR2 YNNKEL come from the germline V gene (reference sequence). The CDR3 reads CASRLLGTGELFF. The CDR3 DNA follows: TGTGCCAGCAGGCTACTTGGCACCGGGGAGCTGTTTTTT.

The chain joins TRBV29-1 to TRBJ1-5, with a tentative D call TRBD1 (5 bases). The CDR3 covers 13 residues. CDR1 is SQVTM and CDR2 is ANQGSEA in the germline V gene. V gave up 7 bases and J gave up 5 bases, with 15 bases separating them. This CDR3 is CSAADSYYQPQHF. DNA for the CDR3: TGCAGCGCCGCAGACAGCTACTATCAGCCCCAGCATTTT.

With respect to this clonotype: Being one base from a much bigger clone, this may be a read error. The V and J genes are TRBV10-2 and TRBJ2-5; 11 nucleotides agree with TRBD2. Germline V gene sequence: CDR1 WSHSY, CDR2 SAAADI. This CDR3 contains 14 residues. Germline trimming cut 6 bases from V and 3 bases from J; bases unmatched to any gene: 3. DNA of the CDR3: TGCGCCAGCAGGGCACTAGCGGGAGAAGAGACCCAGTACTTC. It translates to CASRALAGEETQYF.

Many counts were recorded for this clonotype. J is TRBJ2-3 and V is TRBV20-1, with 11 bases fitting TRBD2. This CDR3 is 14 amino acids long. The junction had 2 bases not matched to a gene; V was cut back by 3 bases and J by 3 bases. The germline V gene has CDR1 DFQATT and CDR2 SNEGSKA (reference sequence). The DNA of the CDR3 is TGCAGTGCTAGTCTAGCGGGGGGAACAGATACGCAGTATTTT. It translates to CSASLAGGTDTQYF.

The chain joins TRBV7-6 to TRBJ1-4, with TRBD1 matching 7 bases. From germline, CDR1 is SGHVS and CDR2 FNYEAQ. The CDR3 is 13 amino acids. Unmatched junction bases numbered 6, after V lost 6 bases and J lost 8 bases. The CDR3 nucleotides read TGTGCCAGCAGTCCGGGACAGAGAGAAAAACTGTTTTTT. Translated: CASSPGQREKLFF.

V and J are TRBV27 and TRBJ2-7; 8 bases match TRBD1. This CDR3 region has 14 residues. V lost 10 bases and J lost 0; bases outside the gene matches: 8. The germline gives CDR1 MNHEY, CDR2 SMNVEV (reference sequence). CDR3 in DNA: TGTGCCACCGCGGACAGGGTCGACTCCTACGAGCAGTACTTC. Protein product: CATADRVDSYEQYF.

In this sample, this clonotype turned up a few times. This chain links TRBV5-1 with TRBJ2-3, with TRBD2 identical over 11 bases. The V and J ends lost 4 bases and 2 bases, in that order; junction bases with no gene match: 6. Germline CDR1 and CDR2: SGHRS and YFSETQ. This CDR3 comprises 16 residues. CDR3 coding DNA: TGCGCCAGCAGCGCCACTAGCGGGGGCCTCACAGATACGCAGTATTTT. It yields the protein CASSATSGGLTDTQYF.

This clonotype came up a few times. The rearrangement links TRBV5-1 to TRBJ2-7, with 10 bases that match TRBD1. Germline V lookup: CDR1 SGHRS, CDR2 YFSETQ. J was trimmed by 5 bases and V by 5 bases; bases with no gene match: 10. The CDR3 runs to 15 residues. CDR3 coding DNA: TGCGCCAGCAGACCCTACGGACAGGGGGTCGACGAGCAGTACTTC. Protein product: CASRPYGQGVDEQYF.

This clonotype was observed a handful of times. The rearrangement joins TRBV27 to TRBJ2-6, with D perhaps TRBD2 (5 bases). The germline V gene has CDR1 MNHEY and CDR2 SMNVEV (reference sequence). V was cut by 5 bases and J by 0 bases, with 14 bases left in between. The CDR3 spans 17 residues. The CDR3 loop is CASSRRTGSSGANVLTF. DNA for the CDR3: TGTGCCAGCAGTCGGAGGACGGGTAGCTCTGGGGCCAACGTCCTGACTTTC.

This chain connects TRBV7-3 to TRBJ2-1; 9 bases match TRBD2. The J segment lost 8 bases and the V segment lost 5 bases, leaving 13 bases of the junction unmatched. The CDR3 covers 16 residues. CDR1 is SGHTA and CDR2 is FQGTGA in the germline V gene. The CDR3 nucleotides are TGTGCCAGCAGCCCCGGGGAGCGGGGGGCCGAGGATGAGCAGTTCTTC. Translated, it gives CASSPGERGAEDEQFF.

This clonotype was seen repeatedly, ten times or more. This rearrangement joins TRBV12-3 or TRBV12-4 to TRBJ2-1; no clear D gene. Trimming took 3 bases from V and 7 from J, leaving 4 bases between them. This CDR3 comprises 11 residues. The CDR3 sequence is CASSFLNEQFF. The DNA of the CDR3 is TGTGCCAGCAGTTTTCTGAATGAGCAGTTCTTC.

This clonotype was seen a few times. The genes are TRBV14 and TRBJ1-1; tentatively, D is TRBD1 (5 bases). This CDR3 comprises 13 residues. CDR1 is SGHDN, CDR2 FVKESK, per germline. Trimming took off 0 bases at V and 11 bases at J, with 13 bases between the two ends. The CDR3 here is CASSQDVAGDAFF. CDR3 coding DNA: TGTGCCAGCAGCCAAGATGTCGCCGGGGACGCTTTCTTT. The variable domain in full, with the rest retrieved from reference TRBV14 and TRBJ1-1, is EAGVTQFPSHSVIEKGQTVTLRCDPISGHDNLYWYRRVMGKEIKFLLHFVKESKQDESGMPNNRFLAERTGGTYSTLKVQPAELEDSGVYFCASSQDVAGDAFFGQGTRLTVV.

The CDR3 nucleotides are TGCAGTGCTCGCGAAGGCCAGTACGAGCAGTACTTC. It is translated as CSAREGQYEQYF. The chain joins TRBV20-1 to TRBJ2-7; D remains unclear. The V end was cut by 5 bases, the J end by 4 bases, with 12 bases between. The germline V gene has CDR1 DFQATT and CDR2 SNEGSKA (reference sequence). The CDR3 extends over 12 amino acids.

The chain recombines TRBV20-1 with TRBJ2-5, with 8 bases matching TRBD2. CDR3 length: 14 amino acids. V lost 5 bases to trimming and J lost 3 bases; unmatched junction nucleotides: 8. The germline V gene encodes CDR1 DFQATT and CDR2 SNEGSKA (reference sequence). CDR3 sequence (DNA): TGCAGTGCTCGTAGCGGGGAAGGGGAAGAGACCCAGTACTTC. Residues: CSARSGEGEETQYF.

This clonotype was found many times. The genes are TRBV12-3 or TRBV12-4 and TRBJ2-2; maybe TRBD2 (6 bases). The CDR3 is 14 residues long. Deletions cut 1 base from V and 4 bases from J, with 7 bases between. CDR3 loop: CASSLGGTTGELFF. CDR3 nucleotide sequence: TGTGCCAGCAGTTTAGGCGGGACCACCGGGGAGCTGTTTTTT.

The chain is built from TRBV6-1 and TRBJ1-2, with a tentative D call TRBD1 (6 bases). Looked up from germline, CDR1 is MNHNS and CDR2 is SASEGT. The germline V and J ends were trimmed by 4 bases and 2 bases, with 11 bases remaining between them. The CDR3 extends over 14 amino acids. The CDR3 loop reads CASSAGERNYGYTF. DNA for the CDR3: TGTGCCAGCAGTGCAGGGGAAAGGAACTATGGCTACACCTTC.

This clonotype was seen more than once but under ten times. The rearrangement links TRBV20-1 to TRBJ2-4; TRBD2 might be the D (5 bases). Germline V gene data show CDR1 as DFQATT and CDR2 as SNEGSKA (reference sequence). The V end lost 5 bases, the J end lost 0 bases, and 8 bases lay between the germline ends. The CDR3 runs to 13 residues. DNA for the CDR3: TGCAGTGCTGCGCGGGTAGCCAAAAACATTCAGTACTTC. Its translation is CSAARVAKNIQYF.

Ten or more counts support this clonotype. This chain joins TRBV5-1 and TRBJ2-7; 12 bases are shared with TRBD1. The J segment lost 6 bases and the V segment lost 4 bases, leaving 5 bases of the junction unmatched. This CDR3 is built from 14 residues. Per germline, CDR1 SGHRS and CDR2 YFSETQ. The DNA for the CDR3 is TGCGCCAGCAGCCCGGGACAGGGGGCGGGCGAGCAGTACTTC. It yields the protein CASSPGQGAGEQYF.

The chain joins TRBV18 to TRBJ1-2; no definite D call. CDR3 size: 13 residues. Germline loops: CDR1 KGHSH, CDR2 LQKENI. V was clipped by 3 bases and J by 2 bases, with 7 bases between them. This CDR3 is CASSPSSNYGYTF. The DNA for the CDR3 is TGTGCCAGCTCACCGAGCAGCAACTATGGCTACACCTTC.

This clonotype was seen many times. This chain uses TRBV5-1 with TRBJ1-1; 8 positions match TRBD1. Trimming at V came to 4 bases and at J to 5 bases, leaving 7 bases not matched to a gene. The CDR3 runs to 14 residues. Germline assignment: CDR1 SGHRS and CDR2 YFSETQ. The chain's CDR3 is CASSGNRGETEAFF. CDR3 in DNA: TGCGCCAGCAGCGGGAACAGGGGGGAAACTGAAGCTTTCTTT.

The chain combines TRBV6-5 with TRBJ2-1; 13 bases line up with TRBD2. The CDR3 has 17 amino acids. The V segment lost 0 bases and the J segment 8 bases; nucleotides outside the gene matches: 7. The germline V gene encodes CDR1 MNHEY and CDR2 SVGAGI. CDR3 sequence: CASSYSTLAGGFDEQFF. The DNA of the CDR3 is TGTGCCAGCAGTTACTCGACACTAGCGGGAGGGTTTGATGAGCAGTTCTTC.

On this clonotype: This may be a read error, as it is one base from a much larger clone. This sequence joins TRBV5-1 and TRBJ2-4; the D is unclear. Germline V gene sequence: CDR1 SGHRS, CDR2 YFSETQ. The CDR3 covers 14 residues. Trimming removed 0 bases from V and 0 bases from J, with 4 bases in between. The CDR3 DNA reads as TGCGCCAGCAGCTTGGACGGAGCCAAAAACATTCAGTACTTC. Its protein is CASSLDGAKNIQYF.

This chain uses TRBV4-3 with TRBJ2-3; no clear D. This CDR3 has 15 residues. The V and J ends lost 0 bases and 0 bases respectively, with 7 bases between them. The germline V gene has CDR1 LGHNA and CDR2 YSLEER. The CDR3 loop is CASSQDFRSTDTQYF. In DNA, the CDR3 is TGCGCCAGCAGCCAAGACTTCAGAAGCACAGATACGCAGTATTTT.